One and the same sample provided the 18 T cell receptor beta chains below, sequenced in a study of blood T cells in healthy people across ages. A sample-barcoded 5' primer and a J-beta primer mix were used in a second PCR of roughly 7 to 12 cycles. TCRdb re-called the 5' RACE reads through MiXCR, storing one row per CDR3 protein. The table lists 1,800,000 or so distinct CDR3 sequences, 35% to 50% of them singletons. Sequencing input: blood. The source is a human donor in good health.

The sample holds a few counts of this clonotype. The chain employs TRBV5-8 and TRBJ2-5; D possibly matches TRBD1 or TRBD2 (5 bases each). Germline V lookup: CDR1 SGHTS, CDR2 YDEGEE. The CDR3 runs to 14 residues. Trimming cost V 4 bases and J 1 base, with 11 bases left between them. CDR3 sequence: CASSARGFQETQYF. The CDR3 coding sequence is TGTGCCAGCAGCGCGAGGGGATTCCAAGAGACCCAGTACTTC.

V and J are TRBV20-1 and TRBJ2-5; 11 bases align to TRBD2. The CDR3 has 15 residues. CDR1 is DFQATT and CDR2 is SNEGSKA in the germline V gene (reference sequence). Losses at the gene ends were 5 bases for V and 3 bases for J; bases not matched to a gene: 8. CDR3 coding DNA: TGCAGTGCTCGGGCCCCGGGACTAGCGGAAGAGACCCAGTACTTC. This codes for CSARAPGLAEETQYF.

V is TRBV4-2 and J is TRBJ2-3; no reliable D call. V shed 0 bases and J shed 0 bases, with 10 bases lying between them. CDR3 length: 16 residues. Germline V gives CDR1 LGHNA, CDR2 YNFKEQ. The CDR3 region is CASSQDWADSTDTQYF. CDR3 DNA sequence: TGTGCCAGCAGCCAAGATTGGGCGGATAGCACAGATACGCAGTATTTT.

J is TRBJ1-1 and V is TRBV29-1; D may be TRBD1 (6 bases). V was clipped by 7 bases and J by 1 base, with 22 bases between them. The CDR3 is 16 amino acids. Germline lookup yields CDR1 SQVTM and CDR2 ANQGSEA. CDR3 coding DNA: TGCAGCGGGGGGACAAGACTGAAACGGGGGAACACTGAAGCTTTCTTT. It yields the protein CSGGTRLKRGNTEAFF.

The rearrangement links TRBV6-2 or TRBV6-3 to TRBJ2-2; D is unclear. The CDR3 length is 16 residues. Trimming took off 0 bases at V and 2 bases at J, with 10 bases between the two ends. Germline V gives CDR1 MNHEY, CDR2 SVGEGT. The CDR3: CASSYSSGLNTGELFF. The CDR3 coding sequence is TGTGCCAGCAGTTACTCGTCAGGTCTTAACACCGGGGAGCTGTTTTTT.

The CDR3 region is CASSGHGNSYGYTF. For the CDR3, the DNA is TGTGCCAGCAGTGGACACGGGAACTCATATGGCTACACCTTC. The chain carries TRBV25-1 and TRBJ1-2; D not certain. In germline, CDR1 is MGHDK, CDR2 SYGVNS. The CDR3 runs to 14 residues. V gave up 4 bases and J gave up 5 bases, with 14 bases separating them.

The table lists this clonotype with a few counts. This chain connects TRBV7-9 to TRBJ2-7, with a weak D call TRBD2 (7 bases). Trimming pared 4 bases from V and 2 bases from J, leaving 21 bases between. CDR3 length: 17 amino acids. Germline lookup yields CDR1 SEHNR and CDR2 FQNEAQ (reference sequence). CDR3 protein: CASSSAVGGTRAYEQYF. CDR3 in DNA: TGTGCCAGCAGCTCCGCCGTCGGGGGGACAAGGGCCTACGAGCAGTACTTC.

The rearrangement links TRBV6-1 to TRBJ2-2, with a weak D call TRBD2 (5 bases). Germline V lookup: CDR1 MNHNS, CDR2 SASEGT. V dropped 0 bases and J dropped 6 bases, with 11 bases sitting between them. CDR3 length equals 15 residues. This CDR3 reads CASSEAFEGPGELFF. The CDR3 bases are TGTGCCAGCAGTGAAGCGTTTGAGGGTCCCGGGGAGCTGTTTTTT.

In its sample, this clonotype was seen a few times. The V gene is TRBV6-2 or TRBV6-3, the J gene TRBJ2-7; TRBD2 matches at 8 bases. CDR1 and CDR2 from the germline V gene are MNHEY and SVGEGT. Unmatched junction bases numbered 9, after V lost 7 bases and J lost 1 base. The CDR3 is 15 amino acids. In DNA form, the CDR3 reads TGTGCCAGCACATTCGGGTTAGCGGGATCCTACGAGCAGTACTTC. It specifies CASTFGLAGSYEQYF.

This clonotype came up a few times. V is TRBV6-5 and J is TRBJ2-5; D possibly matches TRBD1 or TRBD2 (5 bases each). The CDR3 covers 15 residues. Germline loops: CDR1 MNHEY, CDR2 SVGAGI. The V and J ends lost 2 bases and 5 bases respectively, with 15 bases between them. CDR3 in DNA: TGTGCCAGCAGTTACGTAGAGGGGCCTGGGGAGACCCAGTACTTC. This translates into CASSYVEGPGETQYF.

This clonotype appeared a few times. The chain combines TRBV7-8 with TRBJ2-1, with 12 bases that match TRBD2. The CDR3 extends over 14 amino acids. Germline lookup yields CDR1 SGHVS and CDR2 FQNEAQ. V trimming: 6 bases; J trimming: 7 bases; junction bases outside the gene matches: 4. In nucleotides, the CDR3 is TGTGCCAGCAGGGAGACTAGCGGGGGAAATGAGCAGTTCTTC. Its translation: CASRETSGGNEQFF.

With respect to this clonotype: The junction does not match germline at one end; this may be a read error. CDR3 DNA sequence: TGCGCCAGCAGCCAAGAAGCAGGAAACTCTGGCTACACCTTC. Its protein product is CASSQEAGNSGYTF. The chain links TRBV4-1 to TRBJ1-2; D not certain. CDR1 is MGHRA, CDR2 YSYEKL, per germline. There are 14 residues in the CDR3.

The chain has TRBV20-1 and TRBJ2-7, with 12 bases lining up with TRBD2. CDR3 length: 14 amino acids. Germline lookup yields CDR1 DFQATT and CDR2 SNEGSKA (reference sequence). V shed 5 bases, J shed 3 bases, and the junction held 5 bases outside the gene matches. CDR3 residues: CSASTSGGFYEQYF. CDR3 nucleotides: TGCAGTGCTTCAACTAGCGGGGGGTTCTACGAGCAGTACTTC.

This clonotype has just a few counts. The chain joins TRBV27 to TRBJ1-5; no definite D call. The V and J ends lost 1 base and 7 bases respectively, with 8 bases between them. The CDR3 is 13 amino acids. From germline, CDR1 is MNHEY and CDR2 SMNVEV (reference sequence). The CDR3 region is CASSLFGSQPQHF. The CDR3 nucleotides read TGTGCCAGCAGTTTATTTGGAAGCCAGCCCCAGCATTTT.

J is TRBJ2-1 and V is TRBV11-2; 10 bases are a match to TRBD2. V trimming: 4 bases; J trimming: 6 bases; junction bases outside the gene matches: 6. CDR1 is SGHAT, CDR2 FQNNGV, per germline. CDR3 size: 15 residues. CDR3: CASSSQRGGCNEQFF. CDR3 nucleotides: TGTGCCAGCAGCTCCCAGCGGGGGGGCTGCAATGAGCAGTTCTTC.

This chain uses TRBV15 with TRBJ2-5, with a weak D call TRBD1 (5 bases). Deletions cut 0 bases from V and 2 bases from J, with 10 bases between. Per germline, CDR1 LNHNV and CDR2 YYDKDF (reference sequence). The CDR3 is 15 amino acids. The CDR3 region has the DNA TGTGCCACCAGCAGAGATCAAACAGGTCAAGAGACCCAGTACTTC. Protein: CATSRDQTGQETQYF.

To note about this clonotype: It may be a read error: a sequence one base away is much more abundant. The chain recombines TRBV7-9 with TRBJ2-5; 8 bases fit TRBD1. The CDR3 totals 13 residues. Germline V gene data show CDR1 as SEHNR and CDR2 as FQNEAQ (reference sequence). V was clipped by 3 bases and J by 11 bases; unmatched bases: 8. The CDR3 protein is CASSLTGDNEQYF. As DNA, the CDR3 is TGTGCCAGCAGCTTGACAGGGGATAATGAGCAGTACTTC.

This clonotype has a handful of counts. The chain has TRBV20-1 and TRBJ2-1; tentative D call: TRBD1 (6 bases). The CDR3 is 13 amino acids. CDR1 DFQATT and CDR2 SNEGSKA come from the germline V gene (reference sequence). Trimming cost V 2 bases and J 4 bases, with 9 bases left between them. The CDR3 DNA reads TGCAGTGCTAGAAGGGACAAGTACAATGAGCAGTTCTTC. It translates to CSARRDKYNEQFF.